The entry below describes one T cell receptor (beta chain). Its antigen is as yet unknown. The table came from immunoSEQ multiplex PCR; TCRdb's copy has only in-frame clones and leaves some out. Of about 150,000 clones in the sample, about 87% are singletons; the top ten hold about 4%. The germline V and J ends were trimmed by 4 bases and 4 bases, with 7 bases remaining between them. This CDR3 is built from 12 residues. Germline values: CDR1 SGDLS, CDR2 YYNGEE. This specimen comes from a study of radiation and T cells in renal cell carcinoma. In the study overall: Nephrectomy followed 15 Gy stereotactic body radiation by 4 weeks. Broader study findings: Baseline intratumoral clonotype presence is unknown without pretreatment biopsies.

Documented time point: baseline pretreatment blood. The treatment denotes: 15 Gy SBRT to primary tumor, nephrectomy 4 weeks later. The clonotype was recovered from a woman in her 70s with renal cell carcinoma. This sample comprised blood, obtained from a patient whose treatment included radiotherapy and nephrectomy. The J gene is TRBJ2-3, the V gene TRBV9, with D unclear. CDR3: CASSSPPDTQYF. CDR3 bases: TGTGCCAGCAGCTCTCCCCCAGATACGCAGTATTTT.